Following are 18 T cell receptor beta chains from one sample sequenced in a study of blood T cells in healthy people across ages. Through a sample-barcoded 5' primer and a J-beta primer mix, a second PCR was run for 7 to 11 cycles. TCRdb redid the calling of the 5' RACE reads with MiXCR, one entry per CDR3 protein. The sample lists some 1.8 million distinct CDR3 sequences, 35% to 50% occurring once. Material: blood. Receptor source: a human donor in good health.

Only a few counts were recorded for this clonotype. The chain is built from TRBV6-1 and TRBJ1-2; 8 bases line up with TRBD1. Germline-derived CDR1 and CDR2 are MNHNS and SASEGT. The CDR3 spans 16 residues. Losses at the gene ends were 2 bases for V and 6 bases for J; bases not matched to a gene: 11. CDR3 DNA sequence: TGTGCCAGCAGTGAACTAGTGCAGGGGGCGTTAAATGGCTACACCTTC. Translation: CASSELVQGALNGYTF.

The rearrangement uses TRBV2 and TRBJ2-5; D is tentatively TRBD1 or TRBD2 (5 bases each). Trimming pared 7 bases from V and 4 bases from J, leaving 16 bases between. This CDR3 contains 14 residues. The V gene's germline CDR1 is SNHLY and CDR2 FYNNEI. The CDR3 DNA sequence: TGTGCCAGCACCTTCCGGGACCCCGGAGAGACCCAGTACTTC. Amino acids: CASTFRDPGETQYF. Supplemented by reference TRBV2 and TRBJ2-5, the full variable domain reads EPEVTQTPSHQVTQMGQEVILRCVPISNHLYFYWYRQILGQKVEFLVSFYNNEISEKSEIFDDQFSVERPDGSNFTLKIRSTKLEDSAMYFCASTFRDPGETQYFGPGTRLLVL.

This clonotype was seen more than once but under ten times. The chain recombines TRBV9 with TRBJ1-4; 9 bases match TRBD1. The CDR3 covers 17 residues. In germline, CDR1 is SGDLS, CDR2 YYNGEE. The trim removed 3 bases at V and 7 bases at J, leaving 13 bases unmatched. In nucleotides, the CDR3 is TGTGCCAGCAGCGAGGGACAGGGCCGCTTCGCGCGTGAAAAACTGTTTTTT. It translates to CASSEGQGRFAREKLFF.

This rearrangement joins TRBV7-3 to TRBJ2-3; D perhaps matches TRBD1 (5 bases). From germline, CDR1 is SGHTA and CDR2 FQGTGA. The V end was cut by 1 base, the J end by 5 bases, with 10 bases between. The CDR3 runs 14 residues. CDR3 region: CASSLIGVGDTQYF. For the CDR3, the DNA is TGTGCCAGCAGCTTAATAGGGGTGGGAGATACGCAGTATTTT.

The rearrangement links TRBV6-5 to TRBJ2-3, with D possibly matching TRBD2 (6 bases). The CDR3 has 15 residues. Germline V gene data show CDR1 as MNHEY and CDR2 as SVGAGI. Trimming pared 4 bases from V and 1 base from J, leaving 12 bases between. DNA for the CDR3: TGTGCCAGCAGTTTTGGAGGGTTTGGCACAGATACGCAGTATTTT. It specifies CASSFGGFGTDTQYF.

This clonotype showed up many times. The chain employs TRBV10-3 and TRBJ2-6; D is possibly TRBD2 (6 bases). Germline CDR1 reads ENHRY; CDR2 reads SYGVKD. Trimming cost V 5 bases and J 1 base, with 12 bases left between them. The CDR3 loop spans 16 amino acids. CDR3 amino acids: CAISPRDSSGANVLTF. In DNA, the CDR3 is TGTGCCATCAGTCCCAGGGACTCATCTGGGGCCAACGTCCTGACTTTC.

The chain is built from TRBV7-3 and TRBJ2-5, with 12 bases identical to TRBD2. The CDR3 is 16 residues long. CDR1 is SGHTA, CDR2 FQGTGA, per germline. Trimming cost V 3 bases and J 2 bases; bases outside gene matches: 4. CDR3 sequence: CASSLASGRGQETQYF. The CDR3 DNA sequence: TGTGCCAGCAGCTTGGCTAGCGGGAGGGGACAAGAGACCCAGTACTTC.

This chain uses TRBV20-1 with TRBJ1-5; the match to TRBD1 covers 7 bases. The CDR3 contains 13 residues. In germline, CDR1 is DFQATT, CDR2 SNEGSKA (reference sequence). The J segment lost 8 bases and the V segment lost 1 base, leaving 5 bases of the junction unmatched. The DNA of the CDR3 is TGCAGTGCTAGAGCCGGGACAGCAGAGCCCCAGCATTTT. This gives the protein CSARAGTAEPQHF.

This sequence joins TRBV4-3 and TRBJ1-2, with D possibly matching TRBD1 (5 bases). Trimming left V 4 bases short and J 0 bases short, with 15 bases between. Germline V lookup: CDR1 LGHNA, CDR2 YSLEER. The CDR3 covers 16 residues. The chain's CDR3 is CASSPGATGTNYGYTF. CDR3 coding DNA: TGCGCCAGCAGCCCCGGGGCCACGGGAACTAACTATGGCTACACCTTC.

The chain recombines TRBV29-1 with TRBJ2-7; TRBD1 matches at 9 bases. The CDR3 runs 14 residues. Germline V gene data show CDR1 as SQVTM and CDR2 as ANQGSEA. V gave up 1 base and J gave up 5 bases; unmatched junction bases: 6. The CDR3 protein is CSVEGGTGINEQYF. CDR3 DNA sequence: TGCAGCGTTGAAGGGGGGACAGGGATCAACGAGCAGTACTTC.

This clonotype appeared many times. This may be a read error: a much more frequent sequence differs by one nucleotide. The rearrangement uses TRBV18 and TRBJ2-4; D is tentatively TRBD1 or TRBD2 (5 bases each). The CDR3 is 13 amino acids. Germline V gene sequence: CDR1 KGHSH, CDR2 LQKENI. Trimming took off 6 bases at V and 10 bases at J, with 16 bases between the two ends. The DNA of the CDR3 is TGTGCCAGCTCCACCCAGAGGTGGGGGATTCAGTACTTC. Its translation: CASSTQRWGIQYF.

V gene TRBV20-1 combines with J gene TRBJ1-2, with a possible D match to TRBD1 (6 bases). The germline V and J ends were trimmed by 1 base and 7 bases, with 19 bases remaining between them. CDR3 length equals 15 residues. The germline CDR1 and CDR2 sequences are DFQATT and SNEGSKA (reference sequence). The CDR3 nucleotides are TGCAGTGCTAGAGTTCCGGGGGCGCAATCCGGTGGCTACACCTTC. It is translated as CSARVPGAQSGGYTF.

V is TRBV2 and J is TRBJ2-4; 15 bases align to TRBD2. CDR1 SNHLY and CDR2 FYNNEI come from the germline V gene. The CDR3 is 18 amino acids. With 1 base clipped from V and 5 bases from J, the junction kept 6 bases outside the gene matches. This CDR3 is CASSEVGTSGGLENIQYF. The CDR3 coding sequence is TGTGCCAGCAGTGAAGTGGGGACTAGCGGGGGGCTAGAAAACATTCAGTACTTC. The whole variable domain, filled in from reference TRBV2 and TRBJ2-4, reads EPEVTQTPSHQVTQMGQEVILRCVPISNHLYFYWYRQILGQKVEFLVSFYNNEISEKSEIFDDQFSVERPDGSNFTLKIRSTKLEDSAMYFCASSEVGTSGGLENIQYFGAGTRLSVL.

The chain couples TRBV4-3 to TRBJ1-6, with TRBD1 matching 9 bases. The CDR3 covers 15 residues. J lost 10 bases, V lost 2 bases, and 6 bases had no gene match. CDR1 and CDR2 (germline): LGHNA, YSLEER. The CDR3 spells CASSQSGTGWSPLHF. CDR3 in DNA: TGCGCCAGCAGCCAATCCGGGACAGGGTGGTCACCCCTCCACTTT.

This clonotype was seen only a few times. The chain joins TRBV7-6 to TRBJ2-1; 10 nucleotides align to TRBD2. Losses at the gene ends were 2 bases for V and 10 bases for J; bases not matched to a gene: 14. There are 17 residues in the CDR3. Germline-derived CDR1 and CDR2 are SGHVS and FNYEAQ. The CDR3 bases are TGTGCCAGCAGCTTACCAGAGCGGGGGGGCCCTGCCGAGGAGCAGTTCTTC. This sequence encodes CASSLPERGGPAEEQFF.

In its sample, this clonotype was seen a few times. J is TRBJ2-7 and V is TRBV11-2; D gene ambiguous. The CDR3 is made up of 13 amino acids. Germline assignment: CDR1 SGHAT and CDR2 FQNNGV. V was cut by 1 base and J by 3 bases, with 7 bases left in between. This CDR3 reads CASSLGNFYEQYF. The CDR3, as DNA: TGTGCCAGCAGCTTAGGGAATTTCTACGAGCAGTACTTC.

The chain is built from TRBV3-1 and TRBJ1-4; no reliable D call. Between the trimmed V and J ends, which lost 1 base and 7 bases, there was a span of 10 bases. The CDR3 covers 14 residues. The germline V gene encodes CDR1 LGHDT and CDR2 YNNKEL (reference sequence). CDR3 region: CASSQGAGVEKLFF. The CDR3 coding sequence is TGTGCCAGCAGCCAAGGGGCCGGTGTTGAAAAACTGTTTTTT.

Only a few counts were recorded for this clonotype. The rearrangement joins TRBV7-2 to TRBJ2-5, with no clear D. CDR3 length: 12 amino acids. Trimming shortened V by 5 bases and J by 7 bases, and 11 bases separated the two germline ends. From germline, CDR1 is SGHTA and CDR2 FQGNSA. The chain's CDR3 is CASSPNSGTQYF. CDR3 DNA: TGTGCCAGCAGCCCAAATAGTGGGACCCAGTACTTC.